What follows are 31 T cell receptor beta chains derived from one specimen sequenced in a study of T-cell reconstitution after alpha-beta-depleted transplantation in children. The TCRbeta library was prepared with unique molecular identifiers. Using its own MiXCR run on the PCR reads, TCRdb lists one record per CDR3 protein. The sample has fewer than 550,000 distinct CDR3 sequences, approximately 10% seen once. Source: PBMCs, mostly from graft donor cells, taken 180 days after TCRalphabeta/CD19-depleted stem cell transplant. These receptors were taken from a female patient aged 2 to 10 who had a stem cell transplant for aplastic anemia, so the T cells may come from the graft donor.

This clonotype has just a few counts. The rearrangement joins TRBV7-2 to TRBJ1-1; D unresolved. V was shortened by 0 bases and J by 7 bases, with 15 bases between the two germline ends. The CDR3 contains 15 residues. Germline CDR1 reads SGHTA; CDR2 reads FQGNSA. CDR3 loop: CASSLAVAIRIEAFF. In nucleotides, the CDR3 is TGTGCCAGCAGCTTAGCGGTCGCGATCCGGATTGAAGCTTTCTTT.

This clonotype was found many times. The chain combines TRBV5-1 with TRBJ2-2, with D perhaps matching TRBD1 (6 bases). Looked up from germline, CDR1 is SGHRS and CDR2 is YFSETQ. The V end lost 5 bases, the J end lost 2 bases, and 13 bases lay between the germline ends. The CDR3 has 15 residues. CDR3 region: CASSSGAQNTGELFF. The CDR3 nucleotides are TGCGCCAGCAGTTCAGGGGCCCAAAACACCGGGGAGCTGTTTTTT.

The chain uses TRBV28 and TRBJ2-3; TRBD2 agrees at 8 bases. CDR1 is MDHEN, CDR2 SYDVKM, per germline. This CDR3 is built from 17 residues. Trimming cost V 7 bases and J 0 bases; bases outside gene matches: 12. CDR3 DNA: TGTGCCAGCATCACGGGGGGGGCGGGGATTAGCACAGATACGCAGTATTTT. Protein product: CASITGGAGISTDTQYF.

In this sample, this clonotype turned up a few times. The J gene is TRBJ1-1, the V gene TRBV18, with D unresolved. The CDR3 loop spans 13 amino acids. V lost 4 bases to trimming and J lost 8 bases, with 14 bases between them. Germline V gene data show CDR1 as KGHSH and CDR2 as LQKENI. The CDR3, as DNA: TGTGCCAGCTCACTACGCAGTCTCTCCGAAGCTTTCTTT. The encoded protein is CASSLRSLSEAFF.

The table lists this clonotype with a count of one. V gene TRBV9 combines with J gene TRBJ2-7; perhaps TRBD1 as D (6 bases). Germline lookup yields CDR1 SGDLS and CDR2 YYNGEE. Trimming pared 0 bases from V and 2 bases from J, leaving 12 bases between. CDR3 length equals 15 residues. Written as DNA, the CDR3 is TGTGCCAGCAGCGTAGCACAGGGTTCTGCCTACGAGCAGTACTTC. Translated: CASSVAQGSAYEQYF.

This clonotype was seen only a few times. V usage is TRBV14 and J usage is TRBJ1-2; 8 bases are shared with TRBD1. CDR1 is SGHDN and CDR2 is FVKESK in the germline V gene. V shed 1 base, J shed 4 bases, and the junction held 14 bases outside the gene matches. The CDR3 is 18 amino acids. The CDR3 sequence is CASSQGSDRGRPGYGYTF. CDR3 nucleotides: TGTGCCAGCAGCCAAGGTAGCGACAGGGGCCGCCCTGGCTATGGCTACACCTTC.

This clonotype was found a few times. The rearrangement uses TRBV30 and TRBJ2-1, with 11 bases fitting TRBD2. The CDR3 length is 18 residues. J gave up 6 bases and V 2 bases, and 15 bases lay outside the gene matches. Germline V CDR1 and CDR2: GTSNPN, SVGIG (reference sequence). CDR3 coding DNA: TGTGCCTGGAGTTTGGAATCACTAGCGGGAGACCTATTCAATGAGCAGTTCTTC. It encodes CAWSLESLAGDLFNEQFF.

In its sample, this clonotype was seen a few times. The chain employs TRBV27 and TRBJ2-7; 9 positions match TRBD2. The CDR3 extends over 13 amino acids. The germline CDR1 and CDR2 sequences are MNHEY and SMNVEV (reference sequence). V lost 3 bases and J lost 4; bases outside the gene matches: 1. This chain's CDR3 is CASSFAGGYEQYV. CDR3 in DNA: TGTGCCAGCAGTTTCGCGGGAGGGTACGAGCAGTACGTC.

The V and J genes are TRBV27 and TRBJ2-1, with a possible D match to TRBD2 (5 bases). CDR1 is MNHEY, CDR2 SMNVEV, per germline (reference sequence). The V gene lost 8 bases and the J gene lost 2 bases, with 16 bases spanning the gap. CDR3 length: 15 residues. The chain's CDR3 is CASGGSGRPYNEQFF. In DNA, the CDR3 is TGTGCCAGCGGTGGAAGTGGGAGACCCTACAATGAGCAGTTCTTC.

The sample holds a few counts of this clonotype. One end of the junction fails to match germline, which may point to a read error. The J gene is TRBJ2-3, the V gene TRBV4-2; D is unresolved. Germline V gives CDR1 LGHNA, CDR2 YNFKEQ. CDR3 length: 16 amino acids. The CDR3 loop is CASSQDMGASTDTQYF. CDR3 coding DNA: TGCGCCAGCAGCCAAGACATGGGCGCTAGCACAGATACGCAGTATTTT.

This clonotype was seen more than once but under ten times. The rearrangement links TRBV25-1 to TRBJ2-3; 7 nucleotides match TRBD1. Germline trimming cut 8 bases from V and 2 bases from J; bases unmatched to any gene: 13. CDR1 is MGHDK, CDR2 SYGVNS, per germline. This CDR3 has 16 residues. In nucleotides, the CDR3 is TGTGCCAGCTCGCTTTTTGGGACAGCCTTCACAGATACGCAGTATTTT. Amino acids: CASSLFGTAFTDTQYF. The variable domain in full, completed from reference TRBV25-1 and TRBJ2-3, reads EADIYQTPRYLVIGTGKKITLECSQTMGHDKMYWYQQDPGMELHLIHYSYGVNSTEKGDLSSESTVSRIRTEHFPLTLESARPSHTSQYLCASSLFGTAFTDTQYFGPGTRLTVL.

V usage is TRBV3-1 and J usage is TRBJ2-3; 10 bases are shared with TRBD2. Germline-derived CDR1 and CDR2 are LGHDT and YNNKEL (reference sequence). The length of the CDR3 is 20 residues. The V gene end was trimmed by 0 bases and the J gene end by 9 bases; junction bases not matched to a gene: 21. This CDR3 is CASSQDSSGRIRGGSGTQYF. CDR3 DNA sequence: TGTGCCAGCAGCCAAGATAGTAGCGGGAGGATAAGGGGTGGGAGTGGAACGCAGTATTTT.

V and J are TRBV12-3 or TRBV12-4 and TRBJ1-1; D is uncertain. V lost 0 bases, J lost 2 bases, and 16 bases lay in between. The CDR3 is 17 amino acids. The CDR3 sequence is CASSLALARALNTEAFF. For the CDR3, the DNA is TGTGCCAGCAGTTTAGCGCTCGCTAGGGCTCTTAACACTGAAGCTTTCTTT.

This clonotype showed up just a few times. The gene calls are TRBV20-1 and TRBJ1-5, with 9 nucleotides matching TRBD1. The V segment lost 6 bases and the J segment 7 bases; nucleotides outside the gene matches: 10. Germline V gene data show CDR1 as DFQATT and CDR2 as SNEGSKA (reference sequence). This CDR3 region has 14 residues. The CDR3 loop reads CSAPVGTGWQPQHF. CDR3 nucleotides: TGCAGTGCCCCCGTGGGGACAGGGTGGCAGCCCCAGCATTTT.

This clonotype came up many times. CDR3 sequence reads: CSVLQDRETQYF. Written as DNA, the CDR3 is TGCAGCGTCCTACAGGATCGGGAGACCCAGTACTTC. This chain connects TRBV29-1 to TRBJ2-5; tentatively, D is TRBD1 (5 bases). CDR1 and CDR2 from the germline V gene are SQVTM and ANQGSEA. The CDR3 totals 12 residues. Trimming removed 6 bases from V and 5 bases from J, with 13 bases in between. Using reference TRBV29-1 and TRBJ2-5 for the parts outside the CDR3, the full variable domain is SAVISQKPSRDICQRGTSLTIQCQVDSQVTMMFWYRQQPGQSLTLIATANQGSEATYESGFVIDKFPISRPNLTFSTLTVSNMSPEDSSIYLCSVLQDRETQYFGPGTRLLVL.

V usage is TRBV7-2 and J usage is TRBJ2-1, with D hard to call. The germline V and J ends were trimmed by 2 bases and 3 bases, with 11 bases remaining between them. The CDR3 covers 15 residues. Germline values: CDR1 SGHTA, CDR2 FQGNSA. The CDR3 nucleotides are TGTGCCAGCAGCTTACCCGGGCCATACTACAATGAGCAGTTCTTC. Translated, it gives CASSLPGPYYNEQFF.

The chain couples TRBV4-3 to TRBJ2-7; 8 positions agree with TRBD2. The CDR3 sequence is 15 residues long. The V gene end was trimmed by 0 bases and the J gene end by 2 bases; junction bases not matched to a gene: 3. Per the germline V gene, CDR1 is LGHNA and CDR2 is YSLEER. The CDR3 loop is CASSQDTGRAYEQYF. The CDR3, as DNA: TGCGCCAGCAGCCAAGATACCGGGAGGGCCTACGAGCAGTACTTC.

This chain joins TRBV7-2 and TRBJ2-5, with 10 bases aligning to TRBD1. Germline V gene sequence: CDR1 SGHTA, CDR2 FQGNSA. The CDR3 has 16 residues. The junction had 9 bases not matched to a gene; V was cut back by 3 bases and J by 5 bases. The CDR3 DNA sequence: TGTGCCAGCAGCTTCCTCCGGGACAGGGGAGGGGAGACCCAGTACTTC. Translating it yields CASSFLRDRGGETQYF.

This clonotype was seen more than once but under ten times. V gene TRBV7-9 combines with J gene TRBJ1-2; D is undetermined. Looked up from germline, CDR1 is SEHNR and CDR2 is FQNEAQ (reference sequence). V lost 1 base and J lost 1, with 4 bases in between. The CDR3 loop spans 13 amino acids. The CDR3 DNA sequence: TGTGCCAGCAGCTTAGGGGATAACTATGGCTACACCTTC. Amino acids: CASSLGDNYGYTF.

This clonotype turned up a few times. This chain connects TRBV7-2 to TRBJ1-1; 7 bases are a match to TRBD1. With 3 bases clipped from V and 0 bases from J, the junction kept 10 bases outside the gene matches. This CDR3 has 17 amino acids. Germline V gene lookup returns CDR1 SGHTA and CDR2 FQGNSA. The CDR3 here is CASSLERQGDVNTEAFF. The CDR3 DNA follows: TGTGCCAGCAGCTTGGAGAGACAGGGCGATGTGAACACTGAAGCTTTCTTT.

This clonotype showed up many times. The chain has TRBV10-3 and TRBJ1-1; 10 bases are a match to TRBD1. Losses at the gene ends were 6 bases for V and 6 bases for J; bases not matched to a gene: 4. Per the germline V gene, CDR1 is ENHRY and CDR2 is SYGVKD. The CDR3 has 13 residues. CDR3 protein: CAISGQGVPEAFF. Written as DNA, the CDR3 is TGTGCCATCAGCGGACAGGGGGTCCCTGAAGCTTTCTTT.

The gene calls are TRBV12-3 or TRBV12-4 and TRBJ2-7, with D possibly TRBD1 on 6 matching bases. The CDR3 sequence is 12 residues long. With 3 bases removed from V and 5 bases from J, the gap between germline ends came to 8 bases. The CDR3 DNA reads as TGTGCCAGCAGTTTGGGGGCGGACGAGCAGTACGTC. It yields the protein CASSLGADEQYV.

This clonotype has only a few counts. The CDR3 spells CAISASGRTHSYEQYF. The CDR3 nucleotides are TGTGCCATCAGTGCTAGCGGGAGAACCCACTCCTACGAGCAGTACTTC. The chain joins TRBV10-3 to TRBJ2-7, with 10 bases fitting TRBD2. V was pared by 4 bases and J by 0 bases, with 6 bases of the junction left unmatched. Germline V gives CDR1 ENHRY, CDR2 SYGVKD. This CDR3 contains 16 residues.

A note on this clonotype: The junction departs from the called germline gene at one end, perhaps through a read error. The chain's CDR3 is CSGRTAGGNGQFF. The CDR3 bases are TGCAGTGGTCGGACGGCGGGAGGCAATGGGCAGTTCTTC. This sequence joins TRBV20-1 and TRBJ2-1, with 8 bases that match TRBD2. Germline V gives CDR1 DFQATT, CDR2 SNEGSKA (reference sequence). CDR3 length equals 13 residues.

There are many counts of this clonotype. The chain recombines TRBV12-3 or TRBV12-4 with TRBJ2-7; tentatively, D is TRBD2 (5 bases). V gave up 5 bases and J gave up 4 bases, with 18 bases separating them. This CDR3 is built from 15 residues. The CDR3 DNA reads TGTGCCAGCAGTACCACCCCAGGAGGACCTTACGAGCAGTACTTC. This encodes CASSTTPGGPYEQYF.

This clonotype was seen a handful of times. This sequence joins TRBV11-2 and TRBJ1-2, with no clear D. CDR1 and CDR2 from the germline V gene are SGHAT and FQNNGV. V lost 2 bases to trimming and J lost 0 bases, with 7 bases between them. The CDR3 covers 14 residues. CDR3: CASSLWVANYGYTF. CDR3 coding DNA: TGTGCCAGCAGCTTATGGGTAGCTAACTATGGCTACACCTTC.

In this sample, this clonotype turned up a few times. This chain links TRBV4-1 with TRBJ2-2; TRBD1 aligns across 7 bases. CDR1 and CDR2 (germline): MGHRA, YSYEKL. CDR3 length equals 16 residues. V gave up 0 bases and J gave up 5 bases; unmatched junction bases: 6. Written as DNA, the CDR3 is TGCGCCAGCAGCCAAGATCGCGACAGGGAGACCGGGGAGCTGTTTTTT. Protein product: CASSQDRDRETGELFF.

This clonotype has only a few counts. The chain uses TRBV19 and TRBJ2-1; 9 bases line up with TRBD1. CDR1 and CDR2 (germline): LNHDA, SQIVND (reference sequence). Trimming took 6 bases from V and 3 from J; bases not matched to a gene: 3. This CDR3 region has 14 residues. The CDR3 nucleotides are TGTGCCAGTAGACAGGGGGCAATCTACAATGAGCAGTTCTTC. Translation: CASRQGAIYNEQFF.

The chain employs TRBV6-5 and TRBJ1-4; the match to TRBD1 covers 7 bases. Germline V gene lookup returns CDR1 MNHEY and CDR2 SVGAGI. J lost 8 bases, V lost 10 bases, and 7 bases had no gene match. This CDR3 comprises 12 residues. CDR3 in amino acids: CATRGLGEKLFF. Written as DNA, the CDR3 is TGTGCCACCAGGGGGTTAGGCGAAAAACTGTTTTTT.

DNA for the CDR3: TGCAGTGCTAGAGATCGACAAGGGAAAGAAAAACTGTTTTTT. It yields the protein CSARDRQGKEKLFF. V gene TRBV20-1 combines with J gene TRBJ1-4, with D unclear. Trimming left V 0 bases short and J 8 bases short, with 13 bases between. The germline V gene has CDR1 DFQATT and CDR2 SNEGSKA (reference sequence). The length of the CDR3 is 14 residues.

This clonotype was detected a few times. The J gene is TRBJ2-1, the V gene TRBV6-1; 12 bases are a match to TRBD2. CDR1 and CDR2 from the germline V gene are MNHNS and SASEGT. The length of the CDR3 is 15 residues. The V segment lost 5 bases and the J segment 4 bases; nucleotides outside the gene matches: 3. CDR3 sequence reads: CASSRTSGKYNEQFF. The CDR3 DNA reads TGTGCCAGCAGTCGGACTAGCGGGAAATACAATGAGCAGTTCTTC.